The source of this TCR beta chain is a study of CD8 T cells in Susac syndrome. TEMRA cells were FACS-enriched and CD8+ and CD4+ T cells negatively isolated. The RNA input was about 0.5 to 1 ug, and it was reverse transcribed with random hexamers. Via MiXCR, TCRdb re-called the immunoSEQ multiplex PCR reads, giving one row per CDR3 protein. The table lists 200,000 to 300,000 distinct CDR3 sequences, approximately 95% of them singletons. V gave up 2 bases and J gave up 6 bases; unmatched junction bases: 6. The CDR3 loop spans 16 amino acids. The receptor's source is a human donor with Susac syndrome. V and J are TRBV12-3 or TRBV12-4 and TRBJ2-2; 10 bases line up with TRBD2. Material for sequencing was CD4+ T cells from PBMCs. CDR3 region: CASSLLFSGRPGELFF. The CDR3 DNA is TGTGCCAGCAGTTTACTTTTTAGCGGGAGGCCCGGGGAGCTGTTTTTT.